The 30 T cell receptor beta chains below were found in one sample sequenced in a study of blood T cell repertoires in COVID-19. Libraries were prepared by immunoSEQ multiplex PCR; TCRdb keeps only in-frame clonotypes and omits some of them. The repertoire holds a few hundred thousand clones, with 85% to 90% as singletons. Material: PBMCs or T cells enriched from blood (not recorded which). These receptors were obtained from a man aged 30-40 years who had recovered from COVID-19.

This chain joins TRBV6-5 and TRBJ1-1; the match to TRBD1 covers 7 bases. V lost 3 bases to trimming and J lost 3 bases; unmatched junction nucleotides: 4. The CDR3 consists of 14 residues. Germline assignment: CDR1 MNHEY and CDR2 SVGAGI. The CDR3, as DNA: TGTGCCAGCAGTTATACAGGGGCAGACACTGAAGCTTTCTTT. Amino acids: CASSYTGADTEAFF.

The chain links TRBV7-9 to TRBJ2-3, with 9 positions matching TRBD2. This CDR3 has 17 amino acids. The trim removed 10 bases at V and 2 bases at J, leaving 16 bases unmatched. From germline, CDR1 is SEHNR and CDR2 FQNEAQ (reference sequence). The CDR3 loop is CATLAGAKRKFTDTQYF. The CDR3 DNA reads as TGTGCCACCTTAGCGGGGGCGAAACGCAAATTCACAGATACGCAGTATTTT.

The chain carries TRBV9 and TRBJ2-1; 13 bases map to TRBD2. Germline CDR1 reads SGDLS; CDR2 reads YYNGEE. The CDR3 loop spans 17 amino acids. V lost 4 bases, J lost 8 bases, and 12 bases stayed unmatched. The CDR3 DNA reads TGTGCCAGCAGCCGACTACCGGGACTAGCGGGACAGCATGAGCAGTTCTTC. Its translation: CASSRLPGLAGQHEQFF.

The chain is built from TRBV27 and TRBJ1-2; 9 positions agree with TRBD1. The junction had 14 bases not matched to a gene; V was cut back by 6 bases and J by 3 bases. Germline-derived CDR1 and CDR2 are MNHEY and SMNVEV (reference sequence). CDR3 size: 17 residues. The CDR3 DNA sequence: TGTGCCAGCAGCGCCATACATTCACAGGGGGCGGACTATGGCTACACCTTC. Translated: CASSAIHSQGADYGYTF.

This clone was observed a few times. The rearrangement joins TRBV6-6 to TRBJ2-1, with D perhaps matching TRBD2 (5 bases). Germline V CDR1 and CDR2: MNHNY, SVGAGI (reference sequence). The CDR3 is 13 residues long. V gave up 6 bases and J gave up 4 bases, with 10 bases separating them. CDR3 protein: CASRLGLYNEQFF. The CDR3 DNA reads TGTGCCAGCAGACTCGGACTGTACAATGAGCAGTTCTTC.

The V and J genes are TRBV5-5 and TRBJ2-7, with D possibly TRBD1 on 5 matching bases. CDR3 size: 15 residues. Germline V gene sequence: CDR1 SGHKS, CDR2 YYEKEE (reference sequence). Trimming removed 0 bases at V and 2 bases at J, with 12 bases between. CDR3 DNA: TGTGCCAGCAGCTTGGGGCAGGGCCTAGCCTACGAGCAGTACTTC. The encoded protein is CASSLGQGLAYEQYF.

The chain couples TRBV27 to TRBJ2-7, with a weak D call TRBD2 (6 bases). Trimming shortened V by 7 bases and J by 0 bases, and 22 bases separated the two germline ends. The CDR3 runs 17 residues. Germline V CDR1 and CDR2: MNHEY, SMNVEV (reference sequence). Here the CDR3 reads CASTPATLAGFSYEQYF. CDR3 in DNA: TGTGCCAGCACTCCCGCTACGTTGGCGGGGTTCTCCTACGAGCAGTACTTC.

The rearrangement uses TRBV7-6 and TRBJ2-3, with 10 bases lining up with TRBD2. The germline V gene encodes CDR1 SGHVS and CDR2 FNYEAQ. The CDR3 is made up of 18 amino acids. V was clipped by 4 bases and J by 0 bases; unmatched bases: 10. The CDR3 sequence: CASSSPSGSLRSTDTQYF. The CDR3 DNA sequence: TGTGCCAGCAGCTCCCCTAGCGGGAGTTTGCGGAGCACAGATACGCAGTATTTT.

The genes are TRBV11-3 and TRBJ2-3; the match to TRBD2 covers 7 bases. Losses at the gene ends were 5 bases for V and 4 bases for J; bases not matched to a gene: 3. CDR3 size: 13 residues. Germline loops: CDR1 SGHNT, CDR2 YENEEA. CDR3 region: CASSDGLADTQYF. Written as DNA, the CDR3 is TGTGCCAGCAGCGACGGACTAGCAGATACGCAGTATTTT.

There are many counts of this clone. The chain combines TRBV15 with TRBJ2-3; 8 bases fit TRBD2. Germline V CDR1 and CDR2: LNHNV, YYDKDF (reference sequence). The CDR3 consists of 14 residues. The V segment lost 4 bases and the J segment 2 bases; nucleotides outside the gene matches: 2. This chain's CDR3 is CATSKGLDTDTQYF. CDR3 in DNA: TGTGCCACCAGCAAGGGACTAGACACAGATACGCAGTATTTT.

The genes are TRBV7-2 and TRBJ2-7; D may be TRBD1 (5 bases). This CDR3 has 16 amino acids. Germline CDR1 and CDR2: SGHTA and FQGNSA. Trimming pared 1 base from V and 2 bases from J, leaving 15 bases between. In DNA form, the CDR3 reads TGTGCCAGCAGCTTAGGCCCACCTGCGACAGCCTACGAGCAGTACTTC. It codes for CASSLGPPATAYEQYF.

This clone was found a few times. The chain has TRBV13 and TRBJ2-1, with TRBD2 matching 11 bases. The V and J ends lost 5 bases and 5 bases, in that order; junction bases with no gene match: 11. Germline CDR1 PRHDT, CDR2 FYEKMQ (reference sequence). This CDR3 is built from 17 residues. The CDR3 protein is CASSPRLLAGVNNEQFF. The CDR3 nucleotides are TGTGCCAGCAGCCCTCGCCTACTAGCGGGAGTTAACAATGAGCAGTTCTTC.

The chain couples TRBV7-6 to TRBJ2-1; 8 bases are a match to TRBD2. Trimming cost V 5 bases and J 6 bases; bases outside gene matches: 18. This CDR3 is 18 amino acids long. From germline, CDR1 is SGHVS and CDR2 FNYEAQ. The CDR3 loop is CASSPTVAGGRRGNEQFF. The CDR3 DNA sequence: TGTGCCAGCAGCCCAACCGTGGCGGGAGGACGGAGGGGCAATGAGCAGTTCTTC. Full variable domain (outside the CDR3, taken from reference TRBV7-6 and TRBJ2-1): GAGVSQSPRYKVTKRGQDVALRCDPISGHVSLYWYRQALGQGPEFLTYFNYEAQQDKSGLPNDRFSAERPEGSISTLTIQRTEQRDSAMYRCASSPTVAGGRRGNEQFFGPGTRLTVL.

The genes are TRBV5-1 and TRBJ1-3, with 10 bases identical to TRBD1. The length of the CDR3 is 16 residues. Germline loops: CDR1 SGHRS, CDR2 YFSETQ. The ends lost 3 bases at V and 3 bases at J; junction bases unmatched: 6. The DNA for the CDR3 is TGCGCCAGCAGCTCCAGACAGGGGGCTCTTGGAAACACCATATATTTT. The encoded protein is CASSSRQGALGNTIYF.

V gene TRBV19 combines with J gene TRBJ2-3, with TRBD2 matching over 9 bases. This CDR3 comprises 15 residues. Germline trimming cut 6 bases from V and 3 bases from J; bases unmatched to any gene: 7. From germline, CDR1 is LNHDA and CDR2 SQIVND (reference sequence). The CDR3 here is CASRRSGSQTDTQYF. For the CDR3, the DNA is TGTGCCAGTAGGCGTAGCGGGAGTCAAACAGATACGCAGTATTTT.

CDR3 loop: CASSSDIQPFRGNQETQYF. CDR3 nucleotides: TGCGCCAGCAGTTCAGATATCCAACCTTTCCGGGGGAACCAAGAGACCCAGTACTTC. The chain couples TRBV4-1 to TRBJ2-5; weak D call: TRBD2 (6 bases). The CDR3 covers 19 residues. Germline V gene data show CDR1 as MGHRA and CDR2 as YSYEKL. V lost 6 bases and J lost 0, with 26 bases in between.

The rearrangement uses TRBV6-2 or TRBV6-3 and TRBJ2-7; 10 nucleotides align to TRBD2. CDR1 MNHEY and CDR2 SVGEGT come from the germline V gene. This CDR3 is 15 amino acids long. The ends lost 4 bases at V and 7 bases at J; junction bases unmatched: 10. CDR3 in DNA: TGTGCCAGCAGTTTGGCGGCTAGCGGGAGTGAAGAGCAGTACTTC. Translation gives CASSLAASGSEEQYF.

The chain is built from TRBV19 and TRBJ2-3, with 9 bases matching TRBD2. The CDR3 sequence is 15 residues long. V was clipped by 3 bases and J by 6 bases; unmatched bases: 7. Per germline, CDR1 LNHDA and CDR2 SQIVND (reference sequence). CDR3 in DNA: TGTGCCAGTAGTATGGCGGGAGGGTCGGGCGATACGCAGTATTTT. The encoded protein is CASSMAGGSGDTQYF.

The chain employs TRBV29-1 and TRBJ2-7; 12 nucleotides align to TRBD2. This CDR3 contains 15 residues. The V segment lost 4 bases and the J segment 2 bases; nucleotides outside the gene matches: 6. Germline lookup yields CDR1 SQVTM and CDR2 ANQGSEA. The CDR3 protein is CSVALAGGIAYEQYF. CDR3 bases: TGCAGCGTTGCCCTAGCGGGAGGGATAGCCTACGAGCAGTACTTC.

CDR3 coding DNA: TGTGCCAGCAGCCCCGGGACAGGCGGCTACGAGCAGTACTTC. It codes for CASSPGTGGYEQYF. The chain links TRBV7-6 to TRBJ2-7; TRBD1 matches 8 bases. With 5 bases clipped from V and 3 bases from J, the junction kept 6 bases outside the gene matches. Germline-derived CDR1 and CDR2 are SGHVS and FNYEAQ. The CDR3 consists of 14 residues.

Comments on this clone: This sample also contains other DNA sequences that code for the same CDR3. This chain's CDR3 is CASSPTGGNQPQHF. CDR3 in DNA: TGTGCCAGCTCACCTACAGGGGGCAATCAGCCCCAGCATTTT. The gene calls are TRBV18 and TRBJ1-5; 7 nucleotides line up with TRBD1. Per germline, CDR1 KGHSH and CDR2 LQKENI. V was pared by 3 bases and J by 2 bases, with 1 base of the junction left unmatched. The CDR3 consists of 14 residues.

This sequence joins TRBV6-6 and TRBJ1-5, with 9 bases lining up with TRBD1. The germline gives CDR1 MNHNY, CDR2 SVGAGI (reference sequence). Trimming removed 2 bases from V and 4 bases from J; junction bases left unmatched: 3. The CDR3 extends over 15 amino acids. The CDR3 nucleotides read TGTGCCAGCAGTTACGGACAGGGGCGAAATCAGCCCCAGCATTTT. Encoded protein: CASSYGQGRNQPQHF.

The chain is built from TRBV24-1 and TRBJ1-5; D might be TRBD1 (5 bases). V was trimmed by 3 bases and J by 4 bases, leaving 12 bases between them. The length of the CDR3 is 15 residues. CDR1 KGHDR and CDR2 SFDVKD come from the germline V gene. CDR3 coding DNA: TGTGCCACCAGTGATCCTGGACGGGGGAATCAGCCCCAGCATTTT. It encodes CATSDPGRGNQPQHF.

In DNA form, the CDR3 reads TGCGCCAGCAGCCGATGGGGGCAGGGGGCGCCTGAGCAGTACTTC. As protein: CASSRWGQGAPEQYF. This rearrangement joins TRBV4-1 to TRBJ2-7; 8 bases map to TRBD1. The CDR3 is 15 amino acids. V lost 4 bases and J lost 7; bases outside the gene matches: 12. Per the germline V gene, CDR1 is MGHRA and CDR2 is YSYEKL.

J is TRBJ1-3 and V is TRBV6-6; tentative D call: TRBD1 (6 bases). The germline V and J ends were trimmed by 4 bases and 0 bases, with 13 bases remaining between them. Germline CDR1 and CDR2: MNHNY and SVGAGI (reference sequence). This CDR3 region has 16 residues. CDR3 loop: CASSSAGASSGNTIYF. The CDR3 bases are TGTGCCAGCAGTTCAGCAGGGGCGAGCTCTGGAAACACCATATATTTT.

The chain has TRBV30 and TRBJ1-2, with D perhaps matching TRBD1 (6 bases). Per germline, CDR1 GTSNPN and CDR2 SVGIG (reference sequence). The CDR3 consists of 13 residues. V lost 3 bases and J 0 bases, leaving 8 bases between the germline ends. The CDR3 nucleotides are TGTGCCTGGAGGTGGACAGCTAACTATGGCTACACCTTC. The encoded protein is CAWRWTANYGYTF.

V and J are TRBV30 and TRBJ2-7, with D maybe TRBD2 (6 bases). The CDR3 length is 15 residues. Germline values: CDR1 GTSNPN, CDR2 SVGIG (reference sequence). Trimming took 2 bases from V and 3 from J, leaving 17 bases between them. The DNA of the CDR3 is TGTGCCTGGAGTCCCCTTGAAGGGGAGGACTACGAGCAGTACTTC. Amino acids: CAWSPLEGEDYEQYF. The full variable domain, completed using reference TRBV30 and TRBJ2-7, is SQTIHQWPATLVQPVGSPLSLECTVEGTSNPNLYWYRQAAGRGLQLLFYSVGIGQISSEVPQNLSASRPQDRQFILSSKKLLLSDSGFYLCAWSPLEGEDYEQYFGPGTRLTVT.

The rearrangement uses TRBV4-1 and TRBJ1-6, with D unclear. V lost 4 bases and J 9 bases, leaving 19 bases between the germline ends. Per the germline V gene, CDR1 is MGHRA and CDR2 is YSYEKL. This CDR3 has 16 residues. The CDR3 reads CASSPQPGYASSPLHF. CDR3 DNA: TGCGCCAGCAGCCCACAGCCGGGGTATGCCTCTTCACCCCTCCACTTT.

The rearrangement joins TRBV7-9 to TRBJ1-2; 11 bases are a match to TRBD1. The CDR3 is made up of 14 amino acids. J was trimmed by 6 bases and V by 7 bases; bases with no gene match: 7. Germline CDR1 reads SEHNR; CDR2 reads FQNEAQ (reference sequence). CDR3 in DNA: TGTGCCAGCACCCCACCGGACAGGGGGCATGGCTACACCTTC. It specifies CASTPPDRGHGYTF.

V usage is TRBV2 and J usage is TRBJ2-6, with 7 bases matching TRBD1. The CDR3 spans 16 residues. From germline, CDR1 is SNHLY and CDR2 FYNNEI. After removal of 5 bases from V and 2 bases from J, the junction contained 6 bases not matched to a gene. CDR3 residues: CASSRNQGAGANVLTF. The CDR3, as DNA: TGTGCCAGCAGTCGAAATCAGGGGGCTGGGGCCAACGTCCTGACTTTC.